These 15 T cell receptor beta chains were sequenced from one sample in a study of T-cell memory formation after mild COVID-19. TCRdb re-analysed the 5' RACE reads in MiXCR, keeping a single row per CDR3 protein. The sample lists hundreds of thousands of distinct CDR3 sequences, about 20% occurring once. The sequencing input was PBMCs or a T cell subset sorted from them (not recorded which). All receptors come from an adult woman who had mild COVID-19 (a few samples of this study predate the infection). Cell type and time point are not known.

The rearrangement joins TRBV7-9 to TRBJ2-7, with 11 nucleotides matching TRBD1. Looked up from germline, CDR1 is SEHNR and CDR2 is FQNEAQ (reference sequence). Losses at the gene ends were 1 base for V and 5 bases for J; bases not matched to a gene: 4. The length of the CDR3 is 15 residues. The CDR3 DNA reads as TGTGCCAGCAGCTTAGTCGGACAGGGGGCTCACGAGCAGTACTTC. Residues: CASSLVGQGAHEQYF. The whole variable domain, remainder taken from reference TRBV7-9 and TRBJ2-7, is DTGVSQNPRHKITKRGQNVTFRCDPISEHNRLYWYRQTLGQGPEFLTYFQNEAQLEKSRLLSDRFSAERPKGSFSTLEIQRTEQGDSAMYLCASSLVGQGAHEQYFGPGTRLTVT.

CDR3 in DNA: TGTGCCAGCAGCTTCGCACCGGGACTAGCGGGAGTTGTTAATGAGCAGTTCTTC. It translates to CASSFAPGLAGVVNEQFF. The chain combines TRBV7-9 with TRBJ2-1, with 14 bases that match TRBD2. Germline values: CDR1 SEHNR, CDR2 FQNEAQ (reference sequence). The CDR3 contains 18 residues. The ends lost 3 bases at V and 7 bases at J; junction bases unmatched: 11.

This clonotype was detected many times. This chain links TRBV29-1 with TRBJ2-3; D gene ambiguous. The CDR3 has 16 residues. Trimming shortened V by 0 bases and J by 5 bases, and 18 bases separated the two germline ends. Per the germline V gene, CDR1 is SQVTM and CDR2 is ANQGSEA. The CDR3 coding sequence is TGCAGCGTTGAAGATTATCCCAGGCAGGTTGGAGATACGCAGTATTTT. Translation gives CSVEDYPRQVGDTQYF.

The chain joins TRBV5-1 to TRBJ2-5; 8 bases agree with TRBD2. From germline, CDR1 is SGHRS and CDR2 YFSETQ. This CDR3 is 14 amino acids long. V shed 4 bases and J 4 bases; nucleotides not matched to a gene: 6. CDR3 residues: CASSPVAGTETQYF. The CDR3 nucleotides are TGCGCCAGCAGCCCTGTAGCGGGGACAGAGACCCAGTACTTC. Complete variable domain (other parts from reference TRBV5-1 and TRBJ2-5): KAGVTQTPRYLIKTRGQQVTLSCSPISGHRSVSWYQQTPGQGLQFLFEYFSETQRNKGNFPGRFSGRQFSNSRSEMNVSTLELGDSALYLCASSPVAGTETQYFGPGTRLLVL.

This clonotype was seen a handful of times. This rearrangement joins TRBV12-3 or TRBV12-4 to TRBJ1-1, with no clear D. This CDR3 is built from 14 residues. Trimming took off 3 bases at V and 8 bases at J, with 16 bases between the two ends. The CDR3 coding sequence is TGTGCCAGCAGTTTTTTAGTTGACGGCAGCGAAGCTTTCTTT. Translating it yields CASSFLVDGSEAFF.

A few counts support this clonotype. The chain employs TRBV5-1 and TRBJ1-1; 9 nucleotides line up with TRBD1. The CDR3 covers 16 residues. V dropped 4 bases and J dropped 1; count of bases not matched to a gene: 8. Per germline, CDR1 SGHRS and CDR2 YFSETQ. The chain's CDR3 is CASSLFGQGTNTEAFF. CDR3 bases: TGCGCCAGCAGCCTCTTCGGACAGGGGACGAACACTGAAGCTTTCTTT.

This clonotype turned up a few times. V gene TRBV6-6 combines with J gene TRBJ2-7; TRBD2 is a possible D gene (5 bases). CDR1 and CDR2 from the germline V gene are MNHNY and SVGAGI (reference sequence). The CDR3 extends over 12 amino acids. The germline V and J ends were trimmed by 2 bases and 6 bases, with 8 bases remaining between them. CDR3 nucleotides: TGTGCCAGCAGTTACCCCCGGGGCGAGCAGTACTTC. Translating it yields CASSYPRGEQYF.

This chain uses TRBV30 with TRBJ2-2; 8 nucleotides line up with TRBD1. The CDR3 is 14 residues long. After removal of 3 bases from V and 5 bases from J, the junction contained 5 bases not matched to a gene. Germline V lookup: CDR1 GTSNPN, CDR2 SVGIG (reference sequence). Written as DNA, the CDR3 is TGTGCCTGGAGCAGGGGGCTGGATACCGGGGAGCTGTTTTTT. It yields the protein CAWSRGLDTGELFF. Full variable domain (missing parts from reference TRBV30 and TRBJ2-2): SQTIHQWPATLVQPVGSPLSLECTVEGTSNPNLYWYRQAAGRGLQLLFYSVGIGQISSEVPQNLSASRPQDRQFILSSKKLLLSDSGFYLCAWSRGLDTGELFFGEGSRLTVL.

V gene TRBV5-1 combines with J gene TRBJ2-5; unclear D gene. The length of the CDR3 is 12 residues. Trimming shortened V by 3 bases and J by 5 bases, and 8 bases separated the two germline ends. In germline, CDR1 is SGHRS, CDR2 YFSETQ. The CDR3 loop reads CASSWSSETQYF. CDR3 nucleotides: TGCGCCAGCAGCTGGAGTAGTGAGACCCAGTACTTC.

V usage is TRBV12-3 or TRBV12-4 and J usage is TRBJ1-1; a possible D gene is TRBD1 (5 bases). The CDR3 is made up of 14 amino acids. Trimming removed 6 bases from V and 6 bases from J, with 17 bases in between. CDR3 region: CASSPPGRVAEAFF. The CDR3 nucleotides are TGTGCCAGCAGCCCGCCGGGGCGAGTCGCTGAAGCTTTCTTT.

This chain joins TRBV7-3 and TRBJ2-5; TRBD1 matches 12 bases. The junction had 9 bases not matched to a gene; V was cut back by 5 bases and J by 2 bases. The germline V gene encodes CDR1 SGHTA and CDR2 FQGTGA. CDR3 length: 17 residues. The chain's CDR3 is CASSRGDRGLGQETQYF. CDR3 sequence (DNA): TGTGCCAGCAGCCGGGGGGACAGGGGGCTAGGTCAAGAGACCCAGTACTTC.

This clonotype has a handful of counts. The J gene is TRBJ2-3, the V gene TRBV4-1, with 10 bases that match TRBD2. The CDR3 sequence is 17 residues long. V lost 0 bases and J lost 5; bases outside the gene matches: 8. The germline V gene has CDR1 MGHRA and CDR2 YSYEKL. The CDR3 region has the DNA TGCGCCAGCAGCCAAGACGGAGCGGGAGGGCCGGTAGATACGCAGTATTTT. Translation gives CASSQDGAGGPVDTQYF.

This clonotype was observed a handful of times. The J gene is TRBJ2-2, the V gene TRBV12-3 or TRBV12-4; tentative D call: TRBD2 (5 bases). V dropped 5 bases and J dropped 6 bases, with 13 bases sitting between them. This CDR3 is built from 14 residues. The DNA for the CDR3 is TGTGCCAGCAGTCCTACGGGGTCAGCCGGGGAGCTGTTTTTT. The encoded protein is CASSPTGSAGELFF.

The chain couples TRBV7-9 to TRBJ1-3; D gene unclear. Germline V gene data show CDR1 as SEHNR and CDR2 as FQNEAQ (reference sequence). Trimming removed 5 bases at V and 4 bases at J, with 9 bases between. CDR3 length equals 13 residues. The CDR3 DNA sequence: TGTGCCAGCAGCCTACAGACGGGAAACACCATATATTTT. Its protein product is CASSLQTGNTIYF.

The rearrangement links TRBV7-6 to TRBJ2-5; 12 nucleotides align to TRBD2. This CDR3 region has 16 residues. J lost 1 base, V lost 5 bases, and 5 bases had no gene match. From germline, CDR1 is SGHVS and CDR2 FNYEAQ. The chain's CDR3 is CASSGWTSGIQETQYF. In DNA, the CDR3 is TGTGCCAGCAGCGGCTGGACTAGCGGGATCCAAGAGACCCAGTACTTC.